These 2 T cell receptor beta chains came from one sample sequenced in a study of control samples from healthy donors and cancer patients. Profiling relied on immunoSEQ multiplex PCR, and the TCRdb table lists in-frame clones only, not all of them. The data show 140,000 or so clones, 75% to 95% seen once. Material: blood. The receptor set was obtained from a man under 40 in good health.

The chain couples TRBV14 to TRBJ1-2; tentatively, D is TRBD1 (5 bases). Germline V gene lookup returns CDR1 SGHDN and CDR2 FVKESK. The CDR3 has 14 residues. V lost 1 base and J lost 4, with 10 bases in between. The CDR3 coding sequence is TGTGCCAGCAGCCAAGGACAGTGGAGCTATGGCTACACCTTC. It translates to CASSQGQWSYGYTF.

The chain carries TRBV5-4 and TRBJ2-1; 10 nucleotides match TRBD2. This CDR3 contains 15 residues. V shed 2 bases, J shed 2 bases, and the junction held 1 base outside the gene matches. In germline, CDR1 is SGHNT, CDR2 YYREEE (reference sequence). In DNA form, the CDR3 reads TGTGCCAGCAGCTTACTAGCGGGGCCCTACAATGAGCAGTTCTTC. Its translation: CASSLLAGPYNEQFF.